This entry concerns a single T cell receptor beta chain. The data were taken from a study of T cell clones after liver transplantation. Some clones are missing from TCRdb's copy, which holds only in-frame ones; the method was immunoSEQ multiplex PCR. Of about 75,000 clones in the sample, approximately 80% are singletons; the top ten hold 2.1%. This material consisted of CD4+ T cells from blood, taken around 50 months after liver transplant. The TCR originated in a human patient who received a liver transplant. The T cells may come from the graft donor.

Written as DNA, the CDR3 is TGTGCCAGCAGCCCACTCGGACAGTCGTATGGCTACACCTTC. Translating gives CASSPLGQSYGYTF. This rearrangement joins TRBV28 to TRBJ1-2; D is possibly TRBD1 (6 bases). The germline gives CDR1 MDHEN, CDR2 SYDVKM. The length of the CDR3 is 14 residues. Trimming removed 6 bases at V and 5 bases at J, with 16 bases between.